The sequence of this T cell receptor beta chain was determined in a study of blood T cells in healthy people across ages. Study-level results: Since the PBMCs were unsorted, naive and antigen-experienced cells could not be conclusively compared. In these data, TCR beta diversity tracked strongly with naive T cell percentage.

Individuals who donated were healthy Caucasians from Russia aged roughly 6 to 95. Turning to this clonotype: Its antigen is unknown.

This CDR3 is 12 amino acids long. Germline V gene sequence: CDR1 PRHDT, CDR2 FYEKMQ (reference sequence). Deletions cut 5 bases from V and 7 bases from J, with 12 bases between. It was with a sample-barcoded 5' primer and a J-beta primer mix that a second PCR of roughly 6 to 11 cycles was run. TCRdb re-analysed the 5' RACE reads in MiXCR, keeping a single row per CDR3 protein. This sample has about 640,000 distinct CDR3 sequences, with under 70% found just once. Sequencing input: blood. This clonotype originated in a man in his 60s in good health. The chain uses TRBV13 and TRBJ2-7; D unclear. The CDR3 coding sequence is TGTGCCAGCAGCCAGGAGTTGGATGAGCAGTACTTC. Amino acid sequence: CASSQELDEQYF. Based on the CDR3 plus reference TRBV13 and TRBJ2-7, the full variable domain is AAGVIQSPRHLIKEKRETATLKCYPIPRHDTVYWYQQGPGQDPQFLISFYEKMQSDKGSIPDRFSAQQFSDYHSELNMSSLELGDSALYFCASSQELDEQYFGPGTRLTVT.